This T cell receptor beta chain was sequenced for a study of identifying expanded T cells in peripheral blood. Study-wide results and caveats: Technical replicates showed around 1.2 changed clones; around 2 weeks roughly 16; four weeks 19.

About this clone: Antigen: not known. The limits of the CDR3 on the DNA are not certain, so only TCRdb's listed CDR3 is given.

Sequencing used immunoSEQ multiplex PCR; TCRdb keeps in-frame clones, though not all of them. The table lists around 80,000 clones, about nine tenths of them singletons, with over 2.5% in the top ten. The CDR3 extends over 14 residues, inclusive of both ends. The chain carries TRBV12-1 and TRBJ1-1. TRBV12-1 represents a pseudogene. Sequenced input: blood. This sequence was found in a person between 18 and 70 years old in good health. The CDR3 loop reads CASSFGRGNSEAFF.